A selection of T cell receptor beta chains follows, all from one sample in a study of blood T cells in healthy people across ages. TCRdb reanalysed the 5' RACE reads using MiXCR and keeps one entry per CDR3 protein. The sample holds some 700,000 distinct CDR3 sequences; about a fifth are singletons and the top ten take around a fifth. Sequences were obtained from blood. The receptors shown here come from a man aged 65-85 years in good health. CDR3s include the opening cysteine and the closing phenylalanine or tryptophan. The D gene is left open where the match is weak. Size is omitted from some rows. Given values are once, few, many or a class for expanded clones.

13 - TRBJ2-5 many TRBV5-6 CASSLGLGETQYF TGTGCCAGCAGCTTGGGGTTGGGAGAGACCCAGTACTTC
15 TRBD1 TRBJ2-1 few TRBV5-1 CASSLGQVSYNEQFF TGCGCCAGCAGCCTGGGACAGGTCTCCTACAATGAGCAGTTCTTC
17 TRBD1 TRBJ1-1 - TRBV6-2/TRBV6-3 CASSFDRGLVMNTEAFF TGTGCCAGCAGCTTCGACAGGGGGCTTGTGATGAACACTGAAGCTTTCTTT
14 - TRBJ1-2 few TRBV10-3 CAIRGDGSNYGYTF TGTGCCATCAGGGGGGACGGATCTAACTATGGCTACACCTTC
14 TRBD2 TRBJ2-3 few TRBV5-1 CASSFSTSGDTQYF TGCGCCAGCAGCTTCTCTACTAGCGGAGATACGCAGTATTTT
13 TRBD1 TRBJ1-4 - TRBV7-9 CASSLTGVGKLFF TGTGCCAGCAGCTTAACAGGGGTGGGAAAACTGTTTTTT
15 TRBD2 TRBJ2-3 - TRBV12-3/TRBV12-4 CASRMSGMGADTQYF TGTGCCAGCAGGATGAGCGGGATGGGCGCAGATACGCAGTATTTT
15 TRBD1 TRBJ1-2 - TRBV5-1 CASSVSGTGIYGYTF TGCGCCAGCAGCGTTTCCGGGACAGGGATCTATGGCTACACCTTC
14 - TRBJ2-5 - TRBV6-5 CASSYSDRQETQDF TGTGCCAGCAGTTACTCTGACAGACAAGAGACCCAGGACTTC
15 - TRBJ1-4 - TRBV11-2 CASSLVGGLNEKLFF TGTGCCAGCAGCTTAGTGGGCGGTCTTAATGAAAAACTGTTTTTT
13 - TRBJ2-2 - TRBV7-2 CASSLLPAGELFF TGTGCCAGCAGCTTACTCCCGGCCGGGGAGCTGTTTTTT
14 TRBD2 TRBJ2-3 - TRBV29-1 CSVTAGVEADTQYF TGCAGCGTTACGGCGGGAGTGGAGGCAGATACGCAGTATTTT
12 TRBD1 TRBJ1-5 - TRBV12-3/TRBV12-4 CASSQGVQPQHF TGTGCCAGCAGCCAGGGGGTTCAGCCCCAGCATTTT
14 - TRBJ2-7 few TRBV28 CASSDTGFSYEQYF TGTGCCAGCAGCGACACAGGATTCTCCTACGAGCAGTACTTC
14 TRBD2 TRBJ2-1 - TRBV20-1 CSASQAGGPREQFF TGCAGTGCTAGTCAGGCGGGGGGGCCTCGGGAGCAGTTCTTC
14 - TRBJ1-1 - TRBV6-5 CASRRAHWDTEAFF TGTGCCAGCAGGAGGGCGCATTGGGACACTGAAGCTTTCTTT
14 - TRBJ2-7 - TRBV18 CASSPFDTGYEQYF TGTGCCAGCTCACCGTTTGACACTGGTTACGAGCAGTACTTC
17 - TRBJ2-3 many TRBV7-8 CASSPGPPHKDLDTQYF TGTGCCAGCAGCCCCGGACCGCCTCACAAGGACTTAGATACGCAGTATTTT
12 - TRBJ2-1 - TRBV20-1 CSAWDGYNEQFF TGCAGTGCTTGGGACGGCTACAATGAGCAGTTCTTC
16 TRBD2 TRBJ2-1 few TRBV24-1 CATSDSTSGRGNEQFF TGTGCCACCAGTGACTCTACTAGCGGGAGAGGCAATGAGCAGTTCTTC
17 TRBD1 TRBJ2-3 - TRBV6-6 CASSYSMGRGLADTQYF TGTGCCAGCAGTTACTCGATGGGCAGGGGGCTTGCAGATACGCAGTATTTT
14 - TRBJ1-5 - TRBV6-5 CASSQRGINQPQHF TGTGCCAGCAGCCAGAGGGGAATAAACCAGCCCCAGCATTTT
15 - TRBJ2-2 - TRBV2 CASSEAQANTGELFF TGTGCCAGCAGTGAAGCGCAGGCGAACACCGGGGAGCTGTTTTTT
16 - TRBJ2-4 once TRBV7-2 CASSPDWGLAKNIQYF TGTGCCAGCAGCCCCGACTGGGGACTAGCCAAAAACATTCAGTACTTC
14 TRBD1 TRBJ1-5 few TRBV6-6 CASSDRGTNQPQHF TGTGCCAGCAGTGACAGGGGCACCAATCAGCCCCAGCATTTT
15 TRBD2 TRBJ2-5 few TRBV12-3/TRBV12-4 CATQEFGGVQETQYF TGTGCCACACAAGAGTTCGGGGGGGTTCAGGAGACCCAGTACTTC
14 TRBD1 TRBJ1-2 few TRBV10-2 CASRETGASYGYTF TGCGCCAGCAGGGAAACAGGGGCATCCTATGGCTACACCTTC
15 - TRBJ2-7 few TRBV7-9 CASSLTHGGTYEQYF TGTGCCAGCAGCTTGACCCACGGCGGTACCTACGAGCAGTACTTC
15 - TRBJ2-5 few TRBV14 CASSYLGLDQETQYF TGTGCCAGCAGCTATCTCGGACTGGACCAAGAGACCCAGTACTTC
18 - TRBJ2-5 - TRBV12-3/TRBV12-4 CASRTGILNRADQETQYF TGTGCCAGCAGAACAGGGATATTGAATAGGGCGGACCAAGAGACCCAGTACTTC
12 TRBD1 TRBJ1-2 - TRBV29-1 CSVEEQGHGYTF TGCAGCGTTGAAGAACAGGGGCATGGCTACACCTTC
13 - TRBJ2-1 - TRBV12-3/TRBV12-4 CASSFRTSFEQFF TGTGCCAGCAGTTTCCGGACCAGCTTCGAGCAGTTCTTC
12 - TRBJ1-1 few TRBV29-1 CSVRALNTEAFF TGCAGCGTTAGGGCCTTGAACACTGAAGCTTTCTTT
13 - TRBJ2-7 - TRBV20-1 CSANDTTSYEQYF TGCAGTGCTAATGACACTACCTCCTACGAGCAGTACTTC
13 - TRBJ2-7 few TRBV19 CASSNSPWYEQYF TGTGCCAGTAGCAACTCCCCGTGGTACGAGCAGTACTTC
15 - TRBJ1-6 - TRBV11-2 CASSGGVGYNSPLHF TGTGCCAGCAGTGGGGGAGTAGGGTATAATTCACCCCTCCACTTT
15 TRBD1 TRBJ1-2 - TRBV12-3/TRBV12-4 CASSRGQGANYGYTF TGTGCCAGCAGTAGGGGACAGGGAGCTAACTATGGCTACACCTTC
14 - TRBJ2-7 - TRBV12-3/TRBV12-4 CASRLGGLMDEQYF TGTGCCAGCCGCCTCGGGGGTCTCATGGACGAGCAGTACTTC
18 - TRBJ2-5 few TRBV7-3 CASRDPAGTLQEKETQYF TGTGCCAGCAGAGACCCTGCCGGGACACTCCAAGAAAAAGAGACCCAGTACTTC
16 TRBD1 TRBJ2-4 few TRBV28 CASSQRTGGAKNIQYF TGTGCCAGCAGCCAGAGGACAGGAGGAGCCAAAAACATTCAGTACTTC
15 TRBD2 TRBJ2-3 - TRBV7-2 CASSLTSGVELTQYF TGTGCCAGCAGCTTGACTAGCGGGGTTGAGTTGACGCAGTATTTT
13 - TRBJ2-1 few TRBV12-5 CASGPPSNNEQFF TGTGCTAGTGGTCCCCCTTCTAATAATGAGCAGTTCTTC
16 - TRBJ1-4 - TRBV12-3/TRBV12-4 CASSPARQSVGEKLFF TGTGCCAGCAGTCCAGCTAGACAGTCGGTCGGTGAAAAACTGTTTTTT
13 - TRBJ2-7 - TRBV29-1 CSVVLRENYEQYF TGCAGCGTTGTTTTACGGGAAAACTACGAGCAGTACTTC
16 TRBD2 TRBJ2-4 - TRBV2 CASTEGGLAGKGIQYF TGTGCCAGCACCGAGGGGGGACTAGCGGGAAAGGGCATTCAGTACTTC
14 - TRBJ2-4 few TRBV28 CASSFSGKEGIQYF TGTGCCAGCAGTTTTTCAGGGAAGGAGGGCATTCAGTACTTC
14 - TRBJ1-4 - TRBV11-2 CASSLEAMSEKLFF TGTGCCAGCAGCTTAGAAGCAATGAGTGAAAAACTGTTTTTT
15 - TRBJ1-2 - TRBV9 CASSVGRDGGYGYTF TGTGCCAGCAGCGTCGGTCGGGACGGAGGCTATGGCTACACCTTC
13 - TRBJ2-2 - TRBV3-1 CASSQVGPEGLFF TGTGCCAGCAGCCAAGTGGGGCCCGAGGGGCTGTTTTTT
15 - TRBJ1-2 - TRBV3-1 CASSLRLSPNYGYTF TGTGCCAGCAGCCTCCGACTGTCCCCTAACTATGGCTACACCTTC
16 - TRBJ2-7 many TRBV20-1 CSARHRPGRPGYEQYF TGCAGTGCTAGACACAGGCCGGGACGGCCAGGGTACGAGCAGTACTTC
12 - TRBJ2-5 few TRBV20-1 CSADPAQETQYF TGCAGTGCTGACCCGGCCCAAGAGACCCAGTACTTC
15 TRBD2 TRBJ2-5 few TRBV11-2 CASSSGLAGALLQYF TGTGCCAGCAGCTCAGGACTAGCGGGGGCCCTCCTTCAGTACTTC